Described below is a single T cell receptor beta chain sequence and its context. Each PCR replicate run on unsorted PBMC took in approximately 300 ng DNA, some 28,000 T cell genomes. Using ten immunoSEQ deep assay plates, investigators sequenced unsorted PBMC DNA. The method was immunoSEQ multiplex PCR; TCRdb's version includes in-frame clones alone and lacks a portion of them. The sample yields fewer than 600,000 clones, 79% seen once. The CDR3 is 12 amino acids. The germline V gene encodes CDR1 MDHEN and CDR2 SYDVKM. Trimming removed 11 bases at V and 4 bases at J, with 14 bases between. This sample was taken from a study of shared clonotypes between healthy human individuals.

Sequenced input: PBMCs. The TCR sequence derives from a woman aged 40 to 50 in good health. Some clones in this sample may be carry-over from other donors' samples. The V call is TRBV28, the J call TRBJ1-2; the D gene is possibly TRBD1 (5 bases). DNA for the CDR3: TGTGCCTCTGGGGCAGGGACCTATGGCTACACCTTC. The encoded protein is CASGAGTYGYTF.